This T cell receptor beta chain was sequenced during a study of graft-versus-host responses after intestinal transplantation. This CDR3 comprises 13 residues. Germline values: CDR1 ENHRY, CDR2 SYGVKD. Trimming removed 6 bases at V and 3 bases at J, with 9 bases between. The table came from immunoSEQ multiplex PCR; TCRdb's copy has only in-frame clones and leaves some out. Of about 54,000 clones listed, roughly nine tenths are singletons. The sequencing used PBMCs, collected 650 to 670 days after intestinal transplant. The J gene is TRBJ1-3, the V gene TRBV10-3; D is possibly TRBD1 (5 bases). This TCR was recovered from a human patient who received an intestinal transplant, so some T cells may come from the graft donor. The CDR3, as DNA: TGTGCCATCAGGGACACTAATGGAAACACCATATATTTT. It is translated as CAIRDTNGNTIYF.